Presented here are 13 T cell receptor beta chains from one specimen sequenced in a study of T cell changes during pregnancy in multiple sclerosis. Method: immunoSEQ multiplex PCR; TCRdb's copy keeps in-frame clones and lacks some. The data contain about 100,000 clones, 90% to 95% of them singletons. The source material was peripheral blood, sampled in the second trimester of pregnancy. Source of these receptors: a female donor with multiple sclerosis, enrolled in a pregnancy study.

V is TRBV7-8 and J is TRBJ2-5; 8 bases fit TRBD2. CDR1 and CDR2 from the germline V gene are SGHVS and FQNEAQ. J gave up 2 bases and V 7 bases, and 9 bases lay outside the gene matches. CDR3 size: 15 residues. CDR3 in amino acids: CASTTREGEQETQYF. The DNA of the CDR3 is TGTGCCAGCACCACCCGGGAGGGGGAACAAGAGACCCAGTACTTC.

The chain joins TRBV15 to TRBJ2-7; D might be TRBD2 (6 bases). The length of the CDR3 is 14 residues. Trimming removed 0 bases from V and 1 base from J, with 7 bases in between. The germline gives CDR1 LNHNV, CDR2 YYDKDF (reference sequence). CDR3 loop: CATSREGGSYEQYF. In DNA form, the CDR3 reads TGTGCCACCAGCAGAGAGGGGGGATCCTACGAGCAGTACTTC.

This chain joins TRBV5-1 and TRBJ2-1; TRBD2 matches at 11 bases. V lost 4 bases, J lost 1 base, and 4 bases stayed unmatched. The CDR3 sequence is 16 residues long. Per germline, CDR1 SGHRS and CDR2 YFSETQ. The CDR3 here is CASSPSGGRSYNEQFF. The CDR3 region has the DNA TGCGCCAGCAGCCCTAGCGGGGGGAGGTCCTACAATGAGCAGTTCTTC.

The chain uses TRBV27 and TRBJ2-1; 16 bases agree with TRBD2. V dropped 6 bases and J dropped 7; count of bases not matched to a gene: 15. In germline, CDR1 is MNHEY, CDR2 SMNVEV (reference sequence). The CDR3 runs to 19 residues. The CDR3 loop reads CASSMPRGLAGGHRNEQFF. CDR3 nucleotides: TGTGCCAGCAGCATGCCCAGGGGACTAGCGGGGGGGCATCGGAATGAGCAGTTCTTC.

This clone is a singleton in its sample. The chain employs TRBV27 and TRBJ2-2; the D gene is possibly TRBD1 (5 bases). CDR1 is MNHEY and CDR2 is SMNVEV in the germline V gene (reference sequence). There are 15 residues in the CDR3. Trimming took 7 bases from V and 5 from J, leaving 17 bases between them. DNA for the CDR3: TGTGCCAGCAAGTCGTCCAGGGTTAGGACCGGGGAGCTGTTTTTT. Translating it yields CASKSSRVRTGELFF.

The V and J genes are TRBV11-2 and TRBJ2-1; 9 bases agree with TRBD2. The CDR3 runs to 14 residues. V dropped 6 bases and J dropped 5; count of bases not matched to a gene: 5. Germline-derived CDR1 and CDR2 are SGHAT and FQNNGV. CDR3 in DNA: TGTGCCAGCAGGGGACTAGCTGGTCACAATGAGCAGTTCTTC. Protein: CASRGLAGHNEQFF.

This chain connects TRBV4-2 to TRBJ2-7; 7 nucleotides match TRBD1. This CDR3 has 14 amino acids. In germline, CDR1 is LGHNA, CDR2 YNFKEQ. Unmatched junction bases numbered 4, after V lost 0 bases and J lost 5 bases. In DNA, the CDR3 is TGTGCCAGCAGCCAAGAGTCACAGGGGAACGAGCAGTACTTC. Its protein is CASSQESQGNEQYF.

This chain joins TRBV19 and TRBJ1-5; 8 bases align to TRBD1. The CDR3 has 17 residues. Germline trimming cut 2 bases from V and 1 base from J; bases unmatched to any gene: 7. Germline V gene data show CDR1 as LNHDA and CDR2 as SQIVND (reference sequence). This CDR3 is CASSIRDRPNSNQPQHF. CDR3 in DNA: TGTGCCAGTAGTATAAGGGACAGGCCTAACAGCAATCAGCCCCAGCATTTT.

J is TRBJ1-5 and V is TRBV18; D ambiguous. The germline V gene has CDR1 KGHSH and CDR2 LQKENI. The ends were cut back, 2 bases at V and 5 bases at J, with 10 bases in the middle. CDR3 length equals 14 residues. The CDR3 spells CASSPSGYDQPQHF. The CDR3 DNA is TGTGCCAGCTCACCATCCGGGTATGATCAGCCCCAGCATTTT.

The V call is TRBV30, the J call TRBJ2-3; TRBD1 aligns across 7 bases. Germline CDR1 reads GTSNPN; CDR2 reads SVGIG (reference sequence). The CDR3 loop spans 14 amino acids. Unmatched junction bases numbered 7, after V lost 5 bases and J lost 2 bases. In nucleotides, the CDR3 is TGTGCCTGGGATCAGGGGGTTCTCACAGATACGCAGTATTTT. Protein: CAWDQGVLTDTQYF.

J is TRBJ2-1 and V is TRBV5-1, with D possibly matching TRBD1 (5 bases). There are 14 residues in the CDR3. Germline-derived CDR1 and CDR2 are SGHRS and YFSETQ. The V end lost 0 bases, the J end lost 8 bases, and 12 bases lay between the germline ends. DNA for the CDR3: TGCGCCAGCAGCTTGGAGGGGCAGCTAGATGAGCAGTTCTTC. Translation gives CASSLEGQLDEQFF.

The genes are TRBV19 and TRBJ1-5; D is unresolved. The germline CDR1 and CDR2 sequences are LNHDA and SQIVND (reference sequence). The CDR3 covers 13 residues. V gave up 5 bases and J gave up 9 bases, with 14 bases separating them. The CDR3 loop reads CASSSTRSGPQHF. CDR3 nucleotides: TGTGCCAGTAGTTCTACCCGGTCCGGGCCCCAGCATTTT. Full variable domain (missing parts from reference TRBV19 and TRBJ1-5): DGGITQSPKYLFRKEGQNVTLSCEQNLNHDAMYWYRQDPGQGLRLIYYSQIVNDFQKGDIAEGYSVSREKKESFPLTVTSAQKNPTAFYLCASSSTRSGPQHFGDGTRLSIL.

In this sample, this clone turned up a few times. The rearrangement joins TRBV30 to TRBJ2-5, with no clear D. Trimming pared 4 bases from V and 1 base from J, leaving 4 bases between. Germline CDR1 is GTSNPN and CDR2 is SVGIG (reference sequence). This CDR3 has 11 amino acids. The CDR3 DNA reads as TGTGCCTGGACATCCCAAGAGACCCAGTACTTC. This encodes CAWTSQETQYF. Full variable domain (remainder filled in from reference TRBV30 and TRBJ2-5): SQTIHQWPATLVQPVGSPLSLECTVEGTSNPNLYWYRQAAGRGLQLLFYSVGIGQISSEVPQNLSASRPQDRQFILSSKKLLLSDSGFYLCAWTSQETQYFGPGTRLLVL.